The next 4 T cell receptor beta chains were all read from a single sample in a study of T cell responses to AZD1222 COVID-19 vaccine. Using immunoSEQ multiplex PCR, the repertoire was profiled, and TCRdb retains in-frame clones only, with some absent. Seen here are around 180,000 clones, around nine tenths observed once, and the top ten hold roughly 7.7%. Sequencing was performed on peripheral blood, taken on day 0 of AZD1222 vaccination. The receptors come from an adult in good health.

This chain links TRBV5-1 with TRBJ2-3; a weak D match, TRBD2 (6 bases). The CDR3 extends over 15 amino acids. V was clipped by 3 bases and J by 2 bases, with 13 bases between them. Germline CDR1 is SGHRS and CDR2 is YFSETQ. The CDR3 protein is CASSSFGRDTDTQYF. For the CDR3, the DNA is TGCGCCAGCAGCTCCTTCGGGCGGGACACAGATACGCAGTATTTT.

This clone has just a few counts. The CDR3 loop is CASSFGRMGTGNTGELFF. CDR3 nucleotides: TGTGCCAGCAGCTTCGGACGCATGGGGACAGGGAACACCGGGGAGCTGTTTTTT. The rearrangement links TRBV5-5 to TRBJ2-2; 8 positions match TRBD1. This CDR3 spans 18 amino acids. Germline loops: CDR1 SGHKS, CDR2 YYEKEE (reference sequence). V trimming: 2 bases; J trimming: 1 base; junction bases outside the gene matches: 10. Drawing the rest from reference TRBV5-5 and TRBJ2-2, the complete variable domain is DAGVTQSPTHLIKTRGQQVTLRCSPISGHKSVSWYQQVLGQGPQFIFQYYEKEERGRGNFPDRFSARQFPNYSSELNVNALLLGDSALYLCASSFGRMGTGNTGELFFGEGSRLTVL.

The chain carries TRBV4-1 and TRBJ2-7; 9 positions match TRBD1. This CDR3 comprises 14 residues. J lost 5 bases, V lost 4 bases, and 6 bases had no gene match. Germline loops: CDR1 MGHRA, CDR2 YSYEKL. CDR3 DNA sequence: TGCGCCAGCAGCCTAGGGACAGGGACCGACGAGCAGTACTTC. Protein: CASSLGTGTDEQYF.

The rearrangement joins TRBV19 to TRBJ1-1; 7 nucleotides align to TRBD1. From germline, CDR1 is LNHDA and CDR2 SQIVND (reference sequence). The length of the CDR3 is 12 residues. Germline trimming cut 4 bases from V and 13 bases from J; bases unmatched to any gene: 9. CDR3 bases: TGTGCCAGTAGTAACCGACAGGGTCAAGGTTTCTTT. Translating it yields CASSNRQGQGFF. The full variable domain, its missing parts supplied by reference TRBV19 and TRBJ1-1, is DGGITQSPKYLFRKEGQNVTLSCEQNLNHDAMYWYRQDPGQGLRLIYYSQIVNDFQKGDIAEGYSVSREKKESFPLTVTSAQKNPTAFYLCASSNRQGQGFFGQGTRLTVV.